The text below deals with one T cell receptor (beta chain). Antigen: not known. V trimming: 6 bases; J trimming: 3 bases; junction bases outside the gene matches: 2. The CDR3 is 13 amino acids. CDR1 and CDR2 (germline): MDHEN, SYDVKM. The data were obtained in a study of T cell responses to AZD1222 COVID-19 vaccine. This table comes from immunoSEQ multiplex PCR, and its TCRdb copy is limited to in-frame clones, with some not included. The top ten clones hold around 20% of a sample with 120,000 or so clones, about 88% of them seen once. Study-wide results and caveats: White British donors predominated, females outnumbered males, and clonal diversity was possibly underestimated. Sampling captured repertoires only after the peak T cell response. Only a handful of AZD1222 recipients, roughly 6 in all, had baseline seropositivity.

This chain links TRBV28 with TRBJ2-7, with 10 bases identical to TRBD2. Sequences were derived from peripheral blood, sampled on day 0 of MenACWY control vaccination. This clonotype was obtained from an adult in good health. CDR3 bases: TGTGCCAGCAGCCCTAGCGGGAGCTACGAGCAGTACTTC. It encodes CASSPSGSYEQYF.